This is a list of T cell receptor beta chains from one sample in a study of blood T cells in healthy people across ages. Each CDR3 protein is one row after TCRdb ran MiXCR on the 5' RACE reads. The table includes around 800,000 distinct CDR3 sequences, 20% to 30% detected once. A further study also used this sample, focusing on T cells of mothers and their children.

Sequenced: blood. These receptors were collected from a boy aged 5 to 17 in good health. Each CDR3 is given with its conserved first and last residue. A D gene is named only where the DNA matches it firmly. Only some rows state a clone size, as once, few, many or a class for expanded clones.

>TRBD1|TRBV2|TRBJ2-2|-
TGTGCCAGCAGGGGACAGGCCACCGGGGAGCTGTTTTTT
CASRGQATGELFF
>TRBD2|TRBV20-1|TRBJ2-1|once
TGCAGTGCGGGGCGACTAGCGGGGGGAGAAGAGCAGTTCTTC
CSAGRLAGGEEQFF
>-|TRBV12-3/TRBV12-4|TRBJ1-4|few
TGTGCCAGCATCTTGGCCGAGGGGGAAAAACTGTTTTTT
CASILAEGEKLFF
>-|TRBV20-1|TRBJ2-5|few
TGCAGTGCTAGAGTCCAAGGCGTCGGTGGGACCCAGTACTTC
CSARVQGVGGTQYF
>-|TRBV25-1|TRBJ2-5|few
TGTGCCAGCAGTGAACCTCGGGGCGTAAATGGGGAGACCCAGTACTTC
CASSEPRGVNGETQYF
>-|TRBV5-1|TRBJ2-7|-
TGCGCCTGCCGGGGCGGCGCGACGTACGAGCAGTACTTC
CACRGGATYEQYF
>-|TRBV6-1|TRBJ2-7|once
TGTGCCAGCAGCGAACCGGGTACAGGTAACCACGAGCAGTACTTC
CASSEPGTGNHEQYF
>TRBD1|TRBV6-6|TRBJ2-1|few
TGTGCCAGCAGCCTAGTACAGGGGGCGGACAATGAGCAGTTCTTC
CASSLVQGADNEQFF
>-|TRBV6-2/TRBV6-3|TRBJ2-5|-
TGTGCCAGCAGAGGGCCTGGGGATCGAAAGACCCAGTACTTC
CASRGPGDRKTQYF
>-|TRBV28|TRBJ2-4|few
TGTGCCAGCAATCGGTCTGGAGCCAAAAACATTCAGTACTTC
CASNRSGAKNIQYF
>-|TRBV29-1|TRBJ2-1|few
TGCAGCGTTGAAGATCGCAGGGGAAGTTCTTACAATGAGCAGTTCTTC
CSVEDRRGSSYNEQFF
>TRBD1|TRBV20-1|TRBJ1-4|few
TGCAGTGCCAGCACCGGGACAGCTAATACTAATGAAAAACTGTTTTTT
CSASTGTANTNEKLFF
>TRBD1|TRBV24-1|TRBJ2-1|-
TGTGCCACCAGTGACACCACAGGGGGCGGAAGGCAGTTCTTC
CATSDTTGGGRQFF
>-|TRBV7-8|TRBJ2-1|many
TGTGCCAGCAGCCCTCGAGGGGATGAGCAGTTCTTC
CASSPRGDEQFF
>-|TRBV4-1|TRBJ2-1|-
TGCGCCGCAGCAGCCGAGGCGAATCCTTGGAATGAGCAGTTCTTC
CAAAAEANPWNEQFF
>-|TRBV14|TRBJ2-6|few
TGTGCCAACAGCCAAGATTGGAGCCCTGGGGCCAACGTACTGACTTTC
CANSQDWSPGANVLTF
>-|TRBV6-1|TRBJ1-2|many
TGTGCCAGCAGTGAAGGCGGATCTAACTATGGCTACACCTTC
CASSEGGSNYGYTF
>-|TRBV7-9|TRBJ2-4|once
TGTGCCAGCAGCCCCAGCCACCAGATCTACGCCAAAAACATTCAGTACTTC
CASSPSHQIYAKNIQYF